This T cell receptor beta chain was sequenced for a study of T-cell memory formation after mild COVID-19. Overall study: TCR clusters were largely donor specific.

Trimming stripped 1 base from V and 8 bases from J, with 13 bases between. Germline loops: CDR1 SGDLS, CDR2 YYNGEE. The CDR3 is 14 residues long. The authors produced TCR alpha and TCR beta cDNA libraries with sample barcodes and UMIs by 5'RACE using constant-segment primers. TCRdb reprocessed the 5' RACE reads with MiXCR, giving one entry per CDR3 protein. Of 75,000 to 95,000 distinct CDR3 sequences listed, 13% are singletons. Points from the study as a whole: Pre-infection memory showed some responding clones, and this suggested that cross-reactive memory joined. There was a balanced CD4/CD8 profile in clones contracting day 15 to 85, and later expanders leaned CD4+.

With respect to this clonotype: Its specificity is not known.

The sequence came from an adult woman who had mild COVID-19 (a few samples of this study predate the infection). Cell type and time point are not known. The rearrangement joins TRBV9 to TRBJ2-1; D is possibly TRBD1 (5 bases). The sequencing input was PBMCs or a T cell subset sorted from them (not recorded which). CDR3 sequence reads: CASSVFLGPDEQFF. DNA of the CDR3: TGTGCCAGCAGCGTATTTCTGGGGCCAGATGAGCAGTTCTTC.